The 5 T cell receptor beta chains below all came from one sample that was sequenced in a study of metastatic and nonmetastatic thyroid tumors. Patients were all untreated before their thyroid surgery. TCRdb reanalyzed the PCR reads via MiXCR. The table records 30,000 to 45,000 clones, approximately 30% of them present only once. Sequences were obtained from blood. These receptor sequences come from a male donor with papillary thyroid cancer or a benign thyroid nodule (not recorded which). Some clones in this sample may be carry-over from other donors' samples.

This clone was detected ten times or more. The rearrangement uses TRBV2 and TRBJ2-1; TRBD2 might be the D (6 bases). The germline V and J ends were trimmed by 5 bases and 5 bases, with 22 bases remaining between them. The CDR3 has 17 residues. Germline V gives CDR1 SNHLY, CDR2 FYNNEI. The CDR3 bases are TGTGCCAGCAGTCAGGACGGACTATTAACTTCAGACAATGAGCAGTTCTTC. Residues: CASSQDGLLTSDNEQFF.

V usage is TRBV6-4 and J usage is TRBJ2-1, with 14 bases fitting TRBD2. V lost 10 bases, J lost 8 bases, and 7 bases stayed unmatched. CDR3 length: 14 residues. Germline V lookup: CDR1 MRHNA, CDR2 SNTAGT. CDR3 nucleotide sequence: TGTGCCACCTCGGGACTAGCGGGAGTCGATGAGCAGTTCTTC. It yields the protein CATSGLAGVDEQFF.

This clone was seen a handful of times. The chain is built from TRBV12-3 or TRBV12-4 and TRBJ2-7, with TRBD1 matching 7 bases. V was pared by 6 bases and J by 4 bases, with 6 bases of the junction left unmatched. This CDR3 is built from 13 residues. The CDR3 sequence: CASSRNRGYEQYF. The CDR3 DNA sequence: TGTGCCAGCAGCAGAAACAGGGGATACGAGCAGTACTTC.

The V call is TRBV20-1, the J call TRBJ2-7; no definite D call. Germline CDR1 and CDR2: DFQATT and SNEGSKA (reference sequence). The CDR3 totals 15 residues. V was pared by 6 bases and J by 0 bases, with 18 bases between. CDR3 sequence: CSAPAKAPSSYEQYF. DNA for the CDR3: TGCAGTGCCCCAGCCAAAGCCCCCTCCTCCTACGAGCAGTACTTC.

The chain has TRBV3-1 and TRBJ1-6; 9 bases map to TRBD1. The CDR3 is 18 residues long. After removal of 4 bases from V and 4 bases from J, the junction contained 11 bases not matched to a gene. From germline, CDR1 is LGHDT and CDR2 YNNKEL (reference sequence). As DNA, the CDR3 is TGTGCCAGCAGCCGAAGACCAGTGGGACAGGGTTATAATTCACCCCTCCACTTT. This codes for CASSRRPVGQGYNSPLHF. Supplemented by reference TRBV3-1 and TRBJ1-6, the full variable domain reads DTAVSQTPKYLVTQMGNDKSIKCEQNLGHDTMYWYKQDSKKFLKIMFSYNNKELIINETVPNRFSPKSPDKAHLNLHINSLELGDSAVYFCASSRRPVGQGYNSPLHFGNGTRLTVT.